This T cell receptor beta chain was sequenced for a study of regulatory T cells in long-lasting Graves disease. Study conclusions and caveats: Under persistent disease, TRBV28, TRBJ1-2 and TRBJ2-5 were used preferentially.

Sample time point: persistent/refractory GD, antithyroid drugs over 5 years with positive TRAb. PBMC RNA was the source of the TCR library. Per the germline V gene, CDR1 is SGHRS and CDR2 is YFSETQ. This CDR3 contains 17 residues. V gave up 4 bases and J gave up 3 bases; unmatched junction bases: 16. Arm-PCR with iRepertoire HTBI primers amplified the CDR3 regions for these TCR beta libraries. TCRdb re-analysed the multiplex PCR reads in MiXCR, keeping a single row per CDR3 protein. The table lists approximately 690,000 distinct CDR3 sequences, approximately 31% of them singletons. Note on this clonotype: No antigen is known for it.

This specimen consisted of peripheral blood mononuclear cells (PBMCs), obtained when the disease was refractory, from a patient treated with antithyroid drugs. The sequence was obtained from a female donor with Graves disease. The chain joins TRBV5-1 to TRBJ2-7, with 7 bases identical to TRBD1. This CDR3 is CASSAGTSGQRFYEQYF. CDR3 bases: TGCGCCAGCAGCGCTGGTACGTCGGGACAGAGGTTCTACGAGCAGTACTTC.